Each of the 28 T cell receptor beta chains below was sequenced from the same sample in a study of cytomegalovirus exposure and HLA in healthy donors. PCR involved 60 Vbeta and 13 Jbeta primers. Only in-frame clones appear in the TCRdb table, and some are missing; sequencing was by immunoSEQ multiplex PCR. The sample records about 75,000 clones, more than 65% being singletons. The source material was PBMCs. These TCRs come from a man aged 65 to 85 in good health and CMV-seropositive.

The V gene is TRBV10-1, the J gene TRBJ2-7; 9 bases line up with TRBD1. The CDR3 spans 13 residues. Germline loops: CDR1 WNHNN, CDR2 SYGVQD (reference sequence). The V and J ends lost 3 bases and 6 bases, in that order; junction bases with no gene match: 3. The CDR3 region is CASSDMTGGEQYF. CDR3 nucleotide sequence: TGCGCCAGCAGTGACATGACAGGGGGCGAGCAGTACTTC.

The chain recombines TRBV18 with TRBJ2-5; tentatively, D is TRBD2 (7 bases). V shed 0 bases and J shed 2 bases, with 13 bases lying between them. Per germline, CDR1 KGHSH and CDR2 LQKENI. CDR3 length: 16 residues. The DNA of the CDR3 is TGTGCCAGCTCACCACCCAACGGGGGGCCTCAAGAGACCCAGTACTTC. Protein product: CASSPPNGGPQETQYF.

V is TRBV5-4 and J is TRBJ1-6, with TRBD1 matching over 10 bases. Trimming cost V 2 bases and J 10 bases; bases outside gene matches: 6. Germline CDR1 is SGHNT and CDR2 is YYREEE (reference sequence). This CDR3 spans 15 amino acids. The CDR3 reads CASSLGTGDGSPLHF. CDR3 DNA: TGTGCCAGCAGCTTAGGGACAGGGGATGGCTCACCCCTCCACTTT.

The rearrangement uses TRBV10-3 and TRBJ1-1; the D is unclear. The V end lost 4 bases, the J end lost 10 bases, and 13 bases lay between the germline ends. Germline-derived CDR1 and CDR2 are ENHRY and SYGVKD. The CDR3 contains 12 residues. The CDR3 DNA reads as TGTGCCATCAGTGGCCCCGACCGGGGAGCTTTCTTT. Protein product: CAISGPDRGAFF.

In nucleotides, the CDR3 is TGCGCCAGCAGCTTCCTCGGACAGGTCCAAGAGACCCAGTACTTC. Amino acid sequence: CASSFLGQVQETQYF. The chain joins TRBV5-1 to TRBJ2-5, with TRBD1 matching 7 bases. The length of the CDR3 is 15 residues. Germline V gives CDR1 SGHRS, CDR2 YFSETQ. The V and J ends lost 2 bases and 1 base, in that order; junction bases with no gene match: 5.

V is TRBV2 and J is TRBJ2-7, with D possibly TRBD2 on 7 matching bases. Deletions cut 5 bases from V and 4 bases from J, with 18 bases between. This CDR3 contains 15 residues. CDR1 and CDR2 (germline): SNHLY, FYNNEI. Here the CDR3 reads CASSRGAYRDYEQYF. The CDR3 DNA sequence: TGTGCCAGCAGTCGGGGGGCCTACAGGGATTACGAGCAGTACTTC.

V is TRBV5-1 and J is TRBJ2-5; tentative D call: TRBD2 (5 bases). CDR3 length: 14 residues. V was pared by 5 bases and J by 5 bases, with 16 bases between. Germline V gives CDR1 SGHRS, CDR2 YFSETQ. Here the CDR3 reads CASRLGLSFETQYF. As DNA, the CDR3 is TGCGCCAGCAGACTAGGGTTGTCGTTCGAGACCCAGTACTTC.

The J gene is TRBJ2-1, the V gene TRBV5-6, with 8 bases that match TRBD1. The CDR3 totals 14 residues. Germline V CDR1 and CDR2: SGHDT, YYEEEE. The V and J ends lost 6 bases and 4 bases, in that order; junction bases with no gene match: 6. The CDR3 spells CASTVRDRYNEQFF. The CDR3 nucleotides read TGTGCCAGCACCGTCCGGGACAGGTACAATGAGCAGTTCTTC.

In nucleotides, the CDR3 is TGTGCCACCAGCCGCAGACAGGCCTCTGGAAACACCATATATTTT. It translates to CATSRRQASGNTIYF. The chain is built from TRBV15 and TRBJ1-3, with TRBD1 as a possible D gene (6 bases). The germline gives CDR1 LNHNV, CDR2 YYDKDF (reference sequence). The V gene lost 5 bases and the J gene lost 0 bases, with 11 bases spanning the gap. The length of the CDR3 is 15 residues.

The chain carries TRBV19 and TRBJ2-5, with TRBD1 as a possible D gene (5 bases). V was shortened by 5 bases and J by 5 bases, with 12 bases between the two germline ends. CDR1 and CDR2 (germline): LNHDA, SQIVND (reference sequence). The CDR3 has 13 residues. CDR3 nucleotides: TGTGCCAGTAGTGGACACAGCGTGGAGACCCAGTACTTC. Protein product: CASSGHSVETQYF. The variable domain in full, with the rest retrieved from reference TRBV19 and TRBJ2-5, is DGGITQSPKYLFRKEGQNVTLSCEQNLNHDAMYWYRQDPGQGLRLIYYSQIVNDFQKGDIAEGYSVSREKKESFPLTVTSAQKNPTAFYLCASSGHSVETQYFGPGTRLLVL.

The J gene is TRBJ2-5, the V gene TRBV5-1; TRBD1 aligns across 9 bases. J gave up 2 bases and V 4 bases, and 3 bases lay outside the gene matches. Germline V gene lookup returns CDR1 SGHRS and CDR2 YFSETQ. This CDR3 spans 14 amino acids. The CDR3 region is CASSRDREQETQYF. Here the CDR3 DNA reads TGCGCCAGCAGCCGGGACAGGGAGCAAGAGACCCAGTACTTC. The complete variable domain, with remaining parts taken from reference TRBV5-1 and TRBJ2-5, reads KAGVTQTPRYLIKTRGQQVTLSCSPISGHRSVSWYQQTPGQGLQFLFEYFSETQRNKGNFPGRFSGRQFSNSRSEMNVSTLELGDSALYLCASSRDREQETQYFGPGTRLLVL.

V gene TRBV7-6 combines with J gene TRBJ2-3; 9 bases are shared with TRBD2. Trimming at V came to 1 base and at J to 2 bases, leaving 1 base not matched to a gene. CDR3 length: 15 residues. The germline gives CDR1 SGHVS, CDR2 FNYEAQ. The CDR3 loop reads CASSLGGGATDTQYF. The DNA of the CDR3 is TGTGCCAGCAGCTTAGGCGGGGGGGCCACAGATACGCAGTATTTT.

This chain joins TRBV5-1 and TRBJ2-2; tentatively, D is TRBD2 (6 bases). CDR3 length: 18 amino acids. V lost 4 bases and J lost 2, with 21 bases in between. Germline CDR1 and CDR2: SGHRS and YFSETQ. In DNA, the CDR3 is TGCGCCAGCAGCCATACCGAAGGAAGCGGGTTCAACACCGGGGAGCTGTTTTTT. Its protein product is CASSHTEGSGFNTGELFF.

This chain connects TRBV9 to TRBJ1-5; D is possibly TRBD1 (5 bases). The germline V and J ends were trimmed by 0 bases and 4 bases, with 11 bases remaining between them. The CDR3 consists of 15 residues. Germline CDR1 reads SGDLS; CDR2 reads YYNGEE. The chain's CDR3 is CASSVGGTANQPQHF. CDR3 in DNA: TGTGCCAGCAGCGTAGGAGGGACTGCTAATCAGCCCCAGCATTTT.

The chain recombines TRBV19 with TRBJ2-3, with D perhaps matching TRBD1 (5 bases). Per the germline V gene, CDR1 is LNHDA and CDR2 is SQIVND (reference sequence). V dropped 5 bases and J dropped 4 bases, with 10 bases sitting between them. The CDR3 runs 13 residues. This CDR3 is CASSETDADTQYF. CDR3 nucleotide sequence: TGTGCCAGTAGTGAGACAGACGCAGATACGCAGTATTTT.

The chain uses TRBV19 and TRBJ1-4; the D gene is possibly TRBD1 (6 bases). V was shortened by 5 bases and J by 4 bases, with 11 bases between the two germline ends. CDR3 length: 14 amino acids. Germline CDR1 is LNHDA and CDR2 is SQIVND (reference sequence). CDR3 nucleotide sequence: TGTGCCAGTAGTCTACAGGGAATTAATGAAAAACTGTTTTTT. This translates into CASSLQGINEKLFF.

The chain carries TRBV7-9 and TRBJ2-1, with D maybe TRBD2 (6 bases). Trimming left V 4 bases short and J 7 bases short, with 14 bases between. Per germline, CDR1 SEHNR and CDR2 FQNEAQ (reference sequence). The CDR3 loop spans 14 amino acids. As DNA, the CDR3 is TGTGCCAGCAGCTCCGGGCGGGATATAAATGAGCAGTTCTTC. It is translated as CASSSGRDINEQFF.

This chain joins TRBV11-2 and TRBJ1-6, with D possibly being TRBD1 (5 bases). Germline V gene data show CDR1 as SGHAT and CDR2 as FQNNGV. The CDR3 is made up of 15 amino acids. Trimming removed 5 bases from V and 7 bases from J, with 15 bases in between. This CDR3 reads CASSLKTPGNSPLHF. The CDR3 DNA sequence: TGTGCCAGCAGCCTGAAAACCCCAGGGAATTCACCCCTCCACTTT. The full variable domain, rest sourced from reference TRBV11-2 and TRBJ1-6, is EAGVAQSPRYKIIEKRQSVAFWCNPISGHATLYWYQQILGQGPKLLIQFQNNGVVDDSQLPKDRFSAERLKGVDSTLKIQPAKLEDSAVYLCASSLKTPGNSPLHFGNGTRLTVT.

This clone was recorded once. The genes are TRBV6-1 and TRBJ1-2; a possible D gene is TRBD1 (5 bases). The CDR3 contains 13 residues. Germline V gene data show CDR1 as MNHNS and CDR2 as SASEGT. V was pared by 0 bases and J by 8 bases, with 10 bases between. In DNA form, the CDR3 reads TGTGCCAGCAGTGAAGCCGGGGCGGGGGGCTACACCTTC. Protein product: CASSEAGAGGYTF.

The chain carries TRBV10-3 and TRBJ2-2, with 9 bases that match TRBD1. The V gene end was trimmed by 7 bases and the J gene end by 6 bases; junction bases not matched to a gene: 12. Looked up from germline, CDR1 is ENHRY and CDR2 is SYGVKD. CDR3 length equals 16 residues. CDR3 region: CAITNPGQGRSGELFF. The CDR3 nucleotides read TGTGCCATCACCAATCCGGGACAGGGTCGATCCGGGGAGCTGTTTTTT.

The gene calls are TRBV19 and TRBJ1-2; D is uncertain. The CDR3 runs to 13 residues. Germline V gives CDR1 LNHDA, CDR2 SQIVND (reference sequence). V was shortened by 7 bases and J by 4 bases, with 13 bases between the two germline ends. CDR3 sequence: CASKEAFGYGYTF. In nucleotides, the CDR3 is TGTGCCAGTAAGGAGGCGTTCGGCTATGGCTACACCTTC.

About this clone: A junction boundary mismatches the germline segment, possibly from a read error. The rearrangement links TRBV29-1 to TRBJ2-6; 9 bases map to TRBD2. Per germline, CDR1 SQVTM and CDR2 ANQGSEA. The CDR3 covers 15 residues. The chain's CDR3 is CSVEAGGTGANVLTF. DNA for the CDR3: TGCAGCGTCGAAGCGGGAGGTACTGGGGCCAACGTCCTGACTTTC.

This chain links TRBV5-8 with TRBJ2-1, with TRBD2 matching 11 bases. CDR3 length: 19 residues. The germline V gene has CDR1 SGHTS and CDR2 YDEGEE. V was pared by 2 bases and J by 2 bases, with 12 bases of the junction left unmatched. The CDR3 here is CASSFGAGTSGRPYNEQFF. The DNA for the CDR3 is TGTGCCAGCAGCTTTGGGGCGGGAACTAGCGGGAGACCCTACAATGAGCAGTTCTTC. Combining the CDR3 with reference TRBV5-8 and TRBJ2-1 gives the whole variable domain EAGVTQSPTHLIKTRGQQATLRCSPISGHTSVYWYQQALGLGLQFLLWYDEGEERNRGNFPPRFSGRQFPNYSSELNVNALELEDSALYLCASSFGAGTSGRPYNEQFFGPGTRLTVL.

The V gene is TRBV6-1, the J gene TRBJ1-2; a weak D match, TRBD1 (5 bases). With 2 bases removed from V and 4 bases from J, the gap between germline ends came to 14 bases. CDR3 length: 15 residues. CDR1 MNHNS and CDR2 SASEGT come from the germline V gene. The CDR3 here is CASSETLGVSYGYTF. In nucleotides, the CDR3 is TGTGCCAGCAGTGAAACCCTAGGGGTTAGCTATGGCTACACCTTC.

The chain is built from TRBV5-1 and TRBJ1-1; tentatively, D is TRBD1 (6 bases). The germline V gene has CDR1 SGHRS and CDR2 YFSETQ. V lost 0 bases to trimming and J lost 1 base, with 10 bases between them. This CDR3 contains 15 residues. CDR3 amino acids: CASSLDQGGNTEAFF. CDR3 coding DNA: TGCGCCAGCAGCTTGGATCAAGGGGGGAACACTGAAGCTTTCTTT.

This clone was counted a few times. This chain joins TRBV7-9 and TRBJ2-5; 12 bases fit TRBD1. The CDR3 has 17 amino acids. V was pared by 3 bases and J by 5 bases, with 10 bases of the junction left unmatched. CDR1 SEHNR and CDR2 FQNEAQ come from the germline V gene (reference sequence). CDR3 sequence (DNA): TGTGCCAGCAGCTTCACTGGGACAGGGGGCTCGGGGGAGACCCAGTACTTC. Its protein product is CASSFTGTGGSGETQYF.

V usage is TRBV5-1 and J usage is TRBJ1-1; D is possibly TRBD1 (6 bases). In germline, CDR1 is SGHRS, CDR2 YFSETQ. The CDR3 covers 16 residues. V gave up 0 bases and J gave up 3 bases, with 15 bases separating them. The CDR3 loop reads CASSLGFAGAHTEAFF. CDR3 bases: TGCGCCAGCAGCTTGGGGTTTGCAGGGGCCCACACTGAAGCTTTCTTT.

This clone was detected once. The chain combines TRBV11-3 with TRBJ2-3, with a tentative D call TRBD1 (5 bases). CDR3 length: 14 amino acids. Looked up from germline, CDR1 is SGHNT and CDR2 is YENEEA. V was clipped by 0 bases and J by 5 bases, with 9 bases between them. The CDR3 protein is CASSLEGPGDTQYF. The CDR3 DNA sequence: TGTGCCAGCAGCTTAGAGGGGCCGGGAGATACGCAGTATTTT. The entire variable domain, with the rest obtained from reference TRBV11-3 and TRBJ2-3, is as follows: EAGVVQSPRYKIIEKKQPVAFWCNPISGHNTLYWYLQNLGQGPELLIRYENEEAVDDSQLPKDRFSAERLKGVDSTLKIQPAELGDSAVYLCASSLEGPGDTQYFGPGTRLTVL.